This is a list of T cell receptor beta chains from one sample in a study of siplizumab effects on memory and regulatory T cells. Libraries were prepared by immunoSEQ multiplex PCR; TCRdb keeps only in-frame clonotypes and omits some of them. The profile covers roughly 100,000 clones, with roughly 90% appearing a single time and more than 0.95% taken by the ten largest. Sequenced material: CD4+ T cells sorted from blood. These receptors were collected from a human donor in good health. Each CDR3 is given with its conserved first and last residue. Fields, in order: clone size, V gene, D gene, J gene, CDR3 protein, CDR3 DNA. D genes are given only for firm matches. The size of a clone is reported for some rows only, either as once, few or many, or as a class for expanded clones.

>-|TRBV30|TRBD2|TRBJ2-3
CAWAGGVNTQYF
TGTGCCTGGGCGGGAGGTGTGAATACGCAGTATTTT
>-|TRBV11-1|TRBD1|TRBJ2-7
CASARDRERTEQYF
TGTGCCAGCGCCCGGGACAGGGAACGAACCGAGCAGTACTTC
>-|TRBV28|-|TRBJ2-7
CASTVIPTGGLGEQYF
TGTGCCAGCACCGTTATTCCGACGGGTGGGCTTGGAGAGCAGTACTTC
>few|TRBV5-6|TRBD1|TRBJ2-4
CASSLYAGFEGAGNIQYF
TGTGCCAGCAGCTTGTACGCGGGTTTCGAGGGGGCAGGAAACATTCAGTACTTC
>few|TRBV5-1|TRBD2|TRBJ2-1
CASSFDGRAYNEQFF
TGCGCCAGCAGCTTCGACGGGAGGGCCTACAATGAGCAGTTCTTC
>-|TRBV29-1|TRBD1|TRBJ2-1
CSGAGTGTYNEQFF
TGCAGCGGAGCCGGGACAGGGACCTACAATGAGCAGTTCTTC
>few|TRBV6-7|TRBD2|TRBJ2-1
CAIIAGTRSGEQFF
TGTGCCATTATAGCCGGGACTAGGTCTGGTGAGCAGTTCTTC
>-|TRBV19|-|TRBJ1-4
CASSIDHRPTNEKLFF
TGTGCCAGTAGTATAGATCACAGACCAACTAATGAAAAACTGTTTTTT
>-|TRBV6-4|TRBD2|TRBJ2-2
CASSERGLAGTGELFF
TGTGCCAGCAGTGAGCGGGGACTAGCGGGCACCGGGGAGCTGTTTTTT
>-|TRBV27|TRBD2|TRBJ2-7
CASSWTSGTSFYEQYF
TGTGCCAGCAGTTGGACTAGCGGGACTAGCTTCTACGAGCAGTACTTC
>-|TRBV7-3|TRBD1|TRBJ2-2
CASSSVAGGTGELFF
TGTGCCAGCAGCTCCGTAGCAGGGGGCACCGGGGAGCTGTTTTTT
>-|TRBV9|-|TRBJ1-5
CASSPGGEGNQPQHF
TGTGCCAGCAGCCCCGGGGGCGAGGGCAATCAGCCCCAGCATTTT
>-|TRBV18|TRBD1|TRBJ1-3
CASSPLKGPGTDLNTIYF
TGTGCCAGCTCACCACTCAAAGGCCCCGGGACAGACTTAAACACCATATATTTT
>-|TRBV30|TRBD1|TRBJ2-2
CAWRTTGQNQVWELFF
TGTGCCTGGAGGACGACAGGGCAGAACCAGGTCTGGGAGCTGTTTTTT
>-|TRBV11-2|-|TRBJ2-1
CASSLDGDEQFF
TGTGCCAGCAGCTTAGATGGGGATGAGCAGTTCTTC
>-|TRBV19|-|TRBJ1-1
CASSIMENTEAFF
TGTGCCAGTAGTATCATGGAAAACACTGAAGCTTTCTTT
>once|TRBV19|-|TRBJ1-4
CASSVALDSEKLFF
TGTGCCAGTAGTGTCGCCCTCGATTCCGAAAAACTGTTTTTT
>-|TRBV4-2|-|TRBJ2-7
CASSQQYGSDSSYEQYF
TGTGCCAGCAGCCAACAATATGGGAGTGACTCCTCCTACGAGCAGTACTTC
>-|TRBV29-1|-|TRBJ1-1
CSVSPPRARNTEAFF
TGCAGCGTTTCCCCGCCCAGGGCGCGGAACACTGAAGCTTTCTTT
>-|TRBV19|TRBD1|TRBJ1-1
CASRTGQAPNTEAFF
TGTGCCAGTAGGACGGGACAGGCCCCGAACACTGAAGCTTTCTTT
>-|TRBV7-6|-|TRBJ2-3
CASSTLAGTDTQYF
TGTGCCAGCAGCACGCTAGCTGGAACAGATACGCAGTATTTT
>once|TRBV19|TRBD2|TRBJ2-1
CASSSSGRFSYNEQFF
TGTGCCAGTAGTAGTAGCGGGAGGTTCTCCTACAATGAGCAGTTCTTC
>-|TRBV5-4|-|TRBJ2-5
CASSLSTRMETQYF
TGTGCCAGCAGCCTCTCCACTAGAATGGAGACCCAGTACTTC
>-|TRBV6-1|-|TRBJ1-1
CASPPAGTLNTEAFF
TGTGCCAGCCCCCCCGCGGGGACACTGAACACTGAAGCTTTCTTT